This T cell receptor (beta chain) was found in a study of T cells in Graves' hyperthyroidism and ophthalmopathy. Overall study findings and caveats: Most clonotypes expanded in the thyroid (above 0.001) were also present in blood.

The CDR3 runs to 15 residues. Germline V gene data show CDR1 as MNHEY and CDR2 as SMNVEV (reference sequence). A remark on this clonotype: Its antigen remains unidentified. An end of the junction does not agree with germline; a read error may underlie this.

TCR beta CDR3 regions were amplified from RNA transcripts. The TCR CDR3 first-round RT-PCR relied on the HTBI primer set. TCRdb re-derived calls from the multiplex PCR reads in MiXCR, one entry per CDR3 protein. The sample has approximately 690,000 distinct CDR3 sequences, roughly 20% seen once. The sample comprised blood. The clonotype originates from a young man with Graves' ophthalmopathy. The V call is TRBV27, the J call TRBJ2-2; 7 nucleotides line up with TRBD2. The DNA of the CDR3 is TGTGCCAGCAGTTTACTATTTCGGGGGGTCGGGGAGCTGGTTTTT. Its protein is CASSLLFRGVGELVF.